This section outlines one T cell receptor beta chain sequence together with its context. What it binds is not known. This entry comes from a study of cytomegalovirus exposure and HLA in healthy donors. Germline V gene lookup returns CDR1 SGHTA and CDR2 FQGNSA. The CDR3 contains 14 residues. Losses at the gene ends were 0 bases for V and 5 bases for J; bases not matched to a gene: 3. Study-level points and caveats: Later genetic work tied a missense DCLRE1C variant to beta-chain V and J trimming. A later examination showed that TCR association rates differed by HLA locus, with DRB1 most and HLA-C fewest.

The study ran its PCR with 60 Vbeta and 13 Jbeta primers. Sequenced by immunoSEQ multiplex PCR; TCRdb stores in-frame clones only, minus some. Of about 88,000 clones listed, approximately 90% are singletons. The V call is TRBV7-2, the J call TRBJ2-5; 7 bases line up with TRBD2. This TCR was sampled from a man aged 18 to 29 in good health and CMV-seronegative. The sample consisted of PBMCs. The CDR3 DNA reads TGTGCCAGCAGCTTAGCGGGAGGGTGGGAGACCCAGTACTTC. Translated: CASSLAGGWETQYF.